What follows are 26 T cell receptor beta chains derived from one specimen sequenced in a study of beta chain features in type 1 diabetes. Expressed TCRB transcripts were sequenced because the entire RNA isolate underwent reverse transcription. The data were produced by immunoSEQ multiplex PCR, yet TCRdb's version contains in-frame clones alone and is incomplete. The table lists roughly 60,000 clones, about three fifths of them singletons. Sequenced: Tregs from blood. Receptors originate from a woman aged 18-29 years in good health.

This clone was seen a handful of times. The V call is TRBV4-1, the J call TRBJ2-4, with D maybe TRBD1 (5 bases). The CDR3 covers 16 residues. Germline V gene lookup returns CDR1 MGHRA and CDR2 YSYEKL. With 1 base removed from V and 0 bases from J, the gap between germline ends came to 10 bases. As DNA, the CDR3 is TGCGCCAGCAGCCAAGTGGACACCGTAGCCAAAAACATTCAGTACTTC. This gives the protein CASSQVDTVAKNIQYF.

The rearrangement joins TRBV5-1 to TRBJ1-6; no firm D call. Germline V gene sequence: CDR1 SGHRS, CDR2 YFSETQ. The CDR3 runs 13 residues. Deletions cut 3 bases from V and 5 bases from J, with 6 bases between. CDR3 DNA sequence: TGCGCCAGCAGCTGGTCAGATAATTCACCCCTCCACTTT. This encodes CASSWSDNSPLHF.

The chain couples TRBV10-1 to TRBJ2-3; TRBD2 matches 7 bases. The CDR3 is made up of 15 amino acids. V was pared by 2 bases and J by 2 bases, with 4 bases of the junction left unmatched. Germline lookup yields CDR1 WNHNN and CDR2 SYGVQD (reference sequence). The CDR3 reads CASSETSAATDTQYF. The CDR3 coding sequence is TGCGCCAGCAGTGAGACTAGCGCGGCCACAGATACGCAGTATTTT.

A few counts support this clone. This chain uses TRBV7-9 with TRBJ2-1; 7 bases align to TRBD2. V dropped 1 base and J dropped 12; count of bases not matched to a gene: 9. CDR1 and CDR2 (germline): SEHNR, FQNEAQ (reference sequence). This CDR3 region has 14 residues. The CDR3 DNA sequence: TGTGCCAGCAGCTTAGGAGTGGCGGGAGCGTCGCAGTTCTTC. Translation: CASSLGVAGASQFF.

The chain recombines TRBV2 with TRBJ2-3, with 13 positions matching TRBD2. Per the germline V gene, CDR1 is SNHLY and CDR2 is FYNNEI. The CDR3 covers 15 residues. V shed 6 bases and J 6 bases; nucleotides not matched to a gene: 6. CDR3 in DNA: TGTGCCAGCAGGGGACTAGCGGGAACCCCGGATACGCAGTATTTT. Amino acid sequence: CASRGLAGTPDTQYF. The complete variable domain, with remaining parts taken from reference TRBV2 and TRBJ2-3, reads EPEVTQTPSHQVTQMGQEVILRCVPISNHLYFYWYRQILGQKVEFLVSFYNNEISEKSEIFDDQFSVERPDGSNFTLKIRSTKLEDSAMYFCASRGLAGTPDTQYFGPGTRLTVL.

The CDR3 nucleotides read TGCGCCAGCAGCTTGGTCACAGGGGTAGAAGAGACCCAGTACTTC. It specifies CASSLVTGVEETQYF. The gene calls are TRBV5-1 and TRBJ2-5, with TRBD1 matching over 7 bases. Germline loops: CDR1 SGHRS, CDR2 YFSETQ. The CDR3 loop spans 15 amino acids. The V gene end was trimmed by 0 bases and the J gene end by 3 bases; junction bases not matched to a gene: 5.

The rearrangement joins TRBV6-6 to TRBJ1-2; no firm D call. V was trimmed by 8 bases and J by 0 bases, leaving 13 bases between them. The CDR3 spans 14 residues. Germline values: CDR1 MNHNY, CDR2 SVGAGI (reference sequence). CDR3: CASRSPLANYGYTF. CDR3 bases: TGTGCCAGCCGTTCCCCGCTAGCTAACTATGGCTACACCTTC.

The V and J genes are TRBV5-1 and TRBJ2-5, with D maybe TRBD2 (7 bases). CDR3 size: 13 residues. Trimming took off 6 bases at V and 5 bases at J, with 14 bases between the two ends. Germline V CDR1 and CDR2: SGHRS, YFSETQ. As DNA, the CDR3 is TGCGCCAGCAACCTGGGGGGGGCGGAGACCCAGTACTTC. This gives the protein CASNLGGAETQYF.

The CDR3 bases are TGTGCCAGCCTCCCTACTAGCGGGAGTCTCAATGAGCAGTTCTTC. Protein sequence: CASLPTSGSLNEQFF. J is TRBJ2-1 and V is TRBV6-1; 11 bases map to TRBD2. The junction had 9 bases not matched to a gene; V was cut back by 8 bases and J by 6 bases. The germline V gene encodes CDR1 MNHNS and CDR2 SASEGT. The CDR3 covers 15 residues.

The chain combines TRBV5-1 with TRBJ2-3; 10 nucleotides line up with TRBD2. The V and J ends lost 4 bases and 2 bases, in that order; junction bases with no gene match: 4. There are 15 residues in the CDR3. Germline CDR1 is SGHRS and CDR2 is YFSETQ. CDR3: CASSRAGGNTDTQYF. The CDR3 DNA sequence: TGCGCCAGCAGCAGAGCGGGGGGGAACACAGATACGCAGTATTTT.

J is TRBJ2-7 and V is TRBV5-1; maybe TRBD1 (5 bases). Germline-derived CDR1 and CDR2 are SGHRS and YFSETQ. V was cut by 2 bases and J by 5 bases, with 14 bases left in between. The length of the CDR3 is 14 residues. CDR3: CASSFGDSMDEQYF. DNA of the CDR3: TGCGCCAGCAGCTTTGGCGACAGTATGGACGAGCAGTACTTC.

This clone appeared a few times. The chain is built from TRBV14 and TRBJ1-1; D is ambiguous. Germline lookup yields CDR1 SGHDN and CDR2 FVKESK. V was cut by 4 bases and J by 4 bases, with 16 bases left in between. The CDR3 has 15 residues. The CDR3 DNA follows: TGTGCCAGCAGCCCCCCTGGGGTCCGGGGCACTGAAGCTTTCTTT. This sequence encodes CASSPPGVRGTEAFF.

This rearrangement joins TRBV2 to TRBJ1-1; D gene uncertain. Per germline, CDR1 SNHLY and CDR2 FYNNEI. The germline V and J ends were trimmed by 4 bases and 3 bases, with 6 bases remaining between them. CDR3 length equals 12 residues. The CDR3 here is CASSGLYTEAFF. In DNA form, the CDR3 reads TGTGCCAGCAGTGGGCTTTACACTGAAGCTTTCTTT.

In this sample, this clone turned up a few times. The chain links TRBV9 to TRBJ2-2; D unclear. CDR3 length: 14 residues. The V gene lost 2 bases and the J gene lost 3 bases, with 8 bases spanning the gap. The V gene's germline CDR1 is SGDLS and CDR2 YYNGEE. The CDR3 nucleotides read TGTGCCAGCAGCGTGGCTCGGGACACCGGGGAGCTGTTTTTT. This encodes CASSVARDTGELFF.

The V and J genes are TRBV19 and TRBJ1-2; the D gene is possibly TRBD1 (6 bases). V was shortened by 11 bases and J by 4 bases, with 14 bases between the two germline ends. In germline, CDR1 is LNHDA, CDR2 SQIVND (reference sequence). The CDR3 covers 12 residues. CDR3 region: CAVSGGGYGYTF. The CDR3 region has the DNA TGTGCCGTTTCGGGAGGGGGCTATGGCTACACCTTC.

V and J are TRBV20-1 and TRBJ1-1; no clear D gene. The CDR3 length is 11 residues. The V gene lost 1 base and the J gene lost 8 bases, with 8 bases spanning the gap. From germline, CDR1 is DFQATT and CDR2 SNEGSKA (reference sequence). The CDR3 DNA sequence: TGCAGTGCTAGAGTGGGAGCCGAAGCTTTCTTT. Translating it yields CSARVGAEAFF.

The chain is built from TRBV2 and TRBJ1-5; D is ambiguous. V was cut by 7 bases and J by 4 bases, with 11 bases left in between. The CDR3 is made up of 13 amino acids. Germline CDR1 reads SNHLY; CDR2 reads FYNNEI. CDR3 protein: CASTRAGNQPQHF. In DNA, the CDR3 is TGTGCCAGCACCCGGGCGGGGAATCAGCCCCAGCATTTT. The full variable domain, with the rest looked up from reference TRBV2 and TRBJ1-5, is EPEVTQTPSHQVTQMGQEVILRCVPISNHLYFYWYRQILGQKVEFLVSFYNNEISEKSEIFDDQFSVERPDGSNFTLKIRSTKLEDSAMYFCASTRAGNQPQHFGDGTRLSIL.

The V and J genes are TRBV4-2 and TRBJ2-5; possibly TRBD2 for D (7 bases). The V gene's germline CDR1 is LGHNA and CDR2 YNFKEQ. The ends were cut back, 3 bases at V and 5 bases at J, with 10 bases in the middle. This CDR3 has 13 residues. The CDR3 nucleotides read TGTGCCAGCAGCCAGGGGGGGGCGGAGACCCAGTACTTC. This codes for CASSQGGAETQYF.

This chain connects TRBV6-1 to TRBJ2-3; maybe TRBD2 (6 bases). CDR3 length: 13 residues. Germline CDR1 is MNHNS and CDR2 is SASEGT. The V and J ends lost 7 bases and 14 bases respectively, with 22 bases between them. In DNA form, the CDR3 reads TGTGCCAGCACCCTCTCTCTACCGGGGGAGCGGTATTTT. Translated: CASTLSLPGERYF.

V gene TRBV19 combines with J gene TRBJ1-2, with TRBD1 identical over 7 bases. There are 15 residues in the CDR3. Germline CDR1 and CDR2: LNHDA and SQIVND (reference sequence). With 1 base clipped from V and 6 bases from J, the junction kept 8 bases outside the gene matches. The CDR3 loop reads CASSIVGDREDGYTF. Here the CDR3 DNA reads TGTGCCAGTAGTATAGTCGGGGACAGAGAGGATGGCTACACCTTC.

The CDR3 bases are TGTGCCAGCTCAGGGGACAGGATGTCTGGAAACACCATATATTTT. Translation gives CASSGDRMSGNTIYF. This rearrangement joins TRBV18 to TRBJ1-3; 8 bases line up with TRBD1. The CDR3 sequence is 15 residues long. Germline values: CDR1 KGHSH, CDR2 LQKENI. V lost 5 bases and J lost 1; bases outside the gene matches: 4.

The chain recombines TRBV5-1 with TRBJ2-3, with unresolved D. Germline CDR1 reads SGHRS; CDR2 reads YFSETQ. V dropped 4 bases and J dropped 6 bases, with 6 bases sitting between them. The CDR3 is 11 residues long. In DNA, the CDR3 is TGCGCCAGCAGCCGCGAGGATACGCAGTATTTT. It specifies CASSREDTQYF.

The chain combines TRBV30 with TRBJ1-1, with no clear D. This CDR3 has 13 amino acids. V shed 3 bases and J shed 5 bases, with 13 bases lying between them. The germline CDR1 and CDR2 sequences are GTSNPN and SVGIG (reference sequence). CDR3 residues: CAWSYTTGTEAFF. The CDR3 bases are TGTGCCTGGAGCTATACGACGGGGACTGAAGCTTTCTTT.

This clone was seen a few times. The chain combines TRBV5-1 with TRBJ1-1, with 7 bases fitting TRBD1. Germline V CDR1 and CDR2: SGHRS, YFSETQ. V shed 1 base, J shed 4 bases, and the junction held 4 bases outside the gene matches. The CDR3 is made up of 14 amino acids. This CDR3 reads CASSLWSGGTEAFF. CDR3 bases: TGCGCCAGCAGCTTGTGGTCAGGGGGCACTGAAGCTTTCTTT.

The rearrangement uses TRBV25-1 and TRBJ1-5; 10 nucleotides agree with TRBD1. V gave up 4 bases and J gave up 12 bases; unmatched junction bases: 6. CDR1 and CDR2 from the germline V gene are MGHDK and SYGVNS. The CDR3 sequence is 13 residues long. CDR3 loop: CASSAGDRGYQHF. CDR3 in DNA: TGTGCCAGCAGTGCGGGGGACAGGGGCTACCAGCATTTT. The full variable domain, completed using reference TRBV25-1 and TRBJ1-5, is EADIYQTPRYLVIGTGKKITLECSQTMGHDKMYWYQQDPGMELHLIHYSYGVNSTEKGDLSSESTVSRIRTEHFPLTLESARPSHTSQYLCASSAGDRGYQHFGDGTRLSIL.

The chain couples TRBV5-1 to TRBJ1-2, with 8 bases lining up with TRBD1. This CDR3 contains 16 residues. Germline CDR1 is SGHRS and CDR2 is YFSETQ. Trimming cost V 1 base and J 4 bases; bases outside gene matches: 9. CDR3: CASSLWGQDSLYGYTF. CDR3 coding DNA: TGCGCCAGCAGCTTGTGGGGACAGGACAGCCTCTATGGCTACACCTTC. Complete variable domain (other parts from reference TRBV5-1 and TRBJ1-2): KAGVTQTPRYLIKTRGQQVTLSCSPISGHRSVSWYQQTPGQGLQFLFEYFSETQRNKGNFPGRFSGRQFSNSRSEMNVSTLELGDSALYLCASSLWGQDSLYGYTFGSGTRLTVV.